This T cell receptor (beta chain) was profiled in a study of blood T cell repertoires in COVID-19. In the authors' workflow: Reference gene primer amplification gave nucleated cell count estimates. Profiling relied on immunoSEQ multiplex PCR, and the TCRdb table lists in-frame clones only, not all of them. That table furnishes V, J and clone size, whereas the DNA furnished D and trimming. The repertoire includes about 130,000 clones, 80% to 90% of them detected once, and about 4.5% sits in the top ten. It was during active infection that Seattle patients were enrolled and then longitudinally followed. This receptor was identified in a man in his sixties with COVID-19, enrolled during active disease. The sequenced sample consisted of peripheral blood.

This CDR3 reads CASSPASSGNTIYF. The CDR3 DNA follows: TGTGCCAGCTCACCAGCCAGCTCTGGAAACACCATATATTTT. The rearrangement links TRBV18 to TRBJ1-3; D is ambiguous. The CDR3 runs 14 residues. Deletions cut 2 bases from V and 0 bases from J, with 5 bases between. Germline V gene data show CDR1 as KGHSH and CDR2 as LQKENI.